This T cell receptor beta chain originates from a study of vaccination and CD4 T cells after COVID-19. Whole-study context: Cells received overlapping spike peptides from SARS-CoV-2, HCoV-NL63, HCoV-OC43 and HCoV-229E as stimulation.

Cultured CD4+ T cells had their DNA profiled by the Oncomine TCR Beta short-read assay. Using its own MiXCR run on the PCR reads, TCRdb lists one record per CDR3 protein. The sample gives 15,000 or so distinct CDR3 sequences, 48% of which show up once; 11% to 15% is in the top ten. As for treatment: approximately 10-day PBMC culture with coronavirus spike peptide pools or control peptides (ViraFEST assay). General study findings and limits: In convalescent patients, 304 of 307 vaccine-specific clones were mono-reactive for SARS-CoV-2 spike.

Trimming removed 6 bases from V and 4 bases from J; junction bases left unmatched: 7. The CDR3 covers 15 residues. Concerning this clonotype: Its antigen is unknown.

The chain recombines TRBV12-3 or TRBV12-4 with TRBJ2-3; 10 bases are shared with TRBD2. This clonotype was sampled from a human donor who had recovered from COVID-19. The sequencing input was CD4+ T cells from blood, cultured in vitro. CDR3 nucleotides: TGTGCCAGCAGCTCGAGCGGGGGGGCATCAGATACGCAGTATTTT. Amino acid sequence: CASSSSGGASDTQYF.